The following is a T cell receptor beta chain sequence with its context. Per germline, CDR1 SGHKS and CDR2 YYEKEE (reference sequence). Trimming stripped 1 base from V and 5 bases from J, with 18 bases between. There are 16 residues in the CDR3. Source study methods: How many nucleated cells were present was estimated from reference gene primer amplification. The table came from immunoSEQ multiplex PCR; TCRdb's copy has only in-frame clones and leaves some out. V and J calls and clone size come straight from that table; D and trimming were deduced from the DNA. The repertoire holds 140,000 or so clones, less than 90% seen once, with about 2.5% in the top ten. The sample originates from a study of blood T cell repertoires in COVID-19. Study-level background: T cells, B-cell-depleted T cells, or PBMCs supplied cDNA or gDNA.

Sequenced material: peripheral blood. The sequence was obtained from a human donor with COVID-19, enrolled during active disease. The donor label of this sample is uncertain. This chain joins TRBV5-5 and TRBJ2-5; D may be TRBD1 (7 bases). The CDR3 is CASSLPQGTAGETQYF. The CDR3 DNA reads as TGTGCCAGCAGCTTGCCACAGGGGACGGCGGGGGAGACCCAGTACTTC.